This T cell receptor (beta chain) was observed in a study of shared clonotypes between healthy human individuals (TCRdb year 2020). Turning to the overall study: A few men and a couple of women, aged 18 to 49 years, made up the cohort. Each donor's leukapheresis produced roughly between roughly 0.85 and 9.5 billion PBMCs. Different laboratories and diverse techniques were used to prepare libraries and sequence TCR repertoires, to increase sequencing depth and limit assay-specific biases. For each donor, CD4 naive and CD4 memory were each given three plates, CD8 naive was given two plates, and CD8 memory was given one plate. Blood TCR repertoires of roughly five healthy adults were deeply sequenced to estimate repertoire size and the extent of clonotype sharing between individuals.

Using the deep immunoSEQ assay, TCR CDR3 regions were amplified from genomic DNA by multiplex PCR. Extracted genomic DNA from each cell subset was distributed evenly across all wells of several immunoSEQ 96-well plates, and each plate was treated as a replicate. For sorted subsets, 150 to 250 ng of genomic DNA, equivalent to around 30,000 T cell genomes, went into each replicate PCR. The purified libraries were quantified using a Qubit 3.0 fluorometer, sized with a Bioanalyzer 2100, and then quantified again using the KAPA Library Quantification kit. A separate single-read 150-cycle Illumina NextSeq 550 flow cell was used to sequence each immunoSEQ 96-well plate. Turning to the authors' computational methods: The immunoSEQ output contained only junctional sequences without quality scores, so filtering could not match that applied to full-length reads. Sequences were annotated with PyIR, a Python wrapper for IgBLAST v1.9, and V/J genes and CDR3 were assigned using IMGT germline references. Reads were filtered out if the reads had weak V/J assignments (E-value above 1e-6), no CDR3, stop codons, out-of-frame junctions, or ambiguous translated residues. A V3J clonotype was defined by an identical inferred V gene, J gene, and CDR3 amino acid sequence. To compute the percentage overlap between repertoires, the number of shared unique clonotypes was divided by the size of the smaller repertoire. Three approaches were used to assess repertoire richness: RTK rarefaction, the Chao1 estimator, and Recon v2.1 estimates of unobserved clonotypes. OLGA was used to compute generation probabilities for all TCRbeta clonotypes that the gDNA method yielded from a handful of donors. Sourced from immuneACCESS, this table was stored by TCRdb with only in-frame sequences that have V and J called. A share of the clones is absent; for the studies checked, an unresolved V gene accounts for under half, and the remainder has no known explanation. V and J calls and clone size are those listed in that table; D and trimming were worked out from the DNA. The sample includes some 1,600,000 clones, with 95% to 99% observed a single time. The top ten clones comprise roughly 0.42% of the sample.

Donors were healthy HIV-negative adults with no recently reported acute infections or vaccinations. Every donor was a Caucasian adult residing in Nashville, Tennessee, USA. CD4+ T cells were enriched by magnetic negative selection; naive cells were then positively selected on CD45RA, and the negative fraction formed the memory subset. Blood was collected by leukapheresis, and PBMCs were isolated by Ficoll-Histopaque density gradient centrifugation and then cryopreserved in liquid nitrogen vapor phase. Analytical flow cytometry was used to check the purity and quantity of each magnetically sorted T cell population. Genomic DNA was isolated from every sorted fraction and measured by UV absorbance on a Nanodrop 2000c. The study at large found these results: Sharing across four donors was observed for around 4.8% of naive CD4, less than 4% of naive CD8, over 2% of memory CD4, and roughly 0.4% of memory CD8 clonotypes. Larger estimated clonotype richness was generally found for naive subsets than for memory subsets. Sampling was limited to blood, and TCR repertoires in tissue likely differ from TCR repertoires in blood. Higher generation probabilities were observed for clonotypes shared by all four sorted-subset donors than for non-shared clonotypes. The small number of donors limited the genetic and exposure-history diversity represented. Even with the large sequencing depth, rarefaction of the sorted-subset datasets indicated that sequencing was incomplete. Pairwise subsampling indicated that sequencing depth was expected to affect the degree of clonotype sharing among donors.

This clone has only one observation. Its antigen is unknown. No per-base quality is available; no much larger clone lies one base away. From cysteine to phenylalanine, the CDR3 is 15 amino acids long. CDR3 DNA is the only sequence kept; it has 45 bases, read in frame from the first base. CDR1 and CDR2 (MNHEY, SMNVEV) derive from the germline V gene (reference sequence). V and J lose 0 bases and 2 bases, and a span of 11 bases separates them. The chain is made from TRBV27 and TRBJ2-7; the D gene is tentatively TRBD1 or TRBD2, each matching 6 bases. The source material was naive CD4+ T cells sorted from blood. The cell subset or site label on this specimen signifies: CD45RA+ positively selected. This TCR derives from a man aged 25-45 years in good health. The DNA sequence reads TGTGCCAGCAGTTTATCAGGGGGGAGAGCCTACGAGCAGTACTTC. The translation is CASSLSGGRAYEQYF.